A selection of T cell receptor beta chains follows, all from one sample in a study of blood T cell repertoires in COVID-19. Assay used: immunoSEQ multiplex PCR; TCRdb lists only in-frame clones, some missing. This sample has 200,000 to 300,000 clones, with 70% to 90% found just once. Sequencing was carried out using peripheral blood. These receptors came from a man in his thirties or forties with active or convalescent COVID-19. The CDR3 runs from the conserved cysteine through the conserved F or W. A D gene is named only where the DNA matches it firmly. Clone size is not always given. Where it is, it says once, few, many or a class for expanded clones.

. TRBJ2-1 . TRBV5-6 TGTGCCAGCAGCTCTTTGGGTTATTCGGGGTCAGAAGAATACAATGAGCAGTTCTTC CASSSLGYSGSEEYNEQFF
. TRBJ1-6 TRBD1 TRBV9 TGTGCCAGCAGCGAGGGGGGACAGCATAATTCACCCCTCCACTTT CASSEGGQHNSPLHF
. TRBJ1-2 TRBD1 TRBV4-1 TGCGCCAGCAGCCAACTCCAGGGGGCTTATGGCTACACCTTC CASSQLQGAYGYTF
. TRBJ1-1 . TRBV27 TGTGCCAGCAGTCCGTACCAGGGGCGAGCTGAAGCTTTCTTT CASSPYQGRAEAFF
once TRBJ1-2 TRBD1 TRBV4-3 TGCGCCAGCAGCCAAGATGGGACAGGGGTTTCTAACTATGGCTACACCTTC CASSQDGTGVSNYGYTF
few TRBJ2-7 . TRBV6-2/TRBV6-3 TGTGCCAGCAGTGACCCGGGGGGCCAACTCTACGAGCAGTACTTC CASSDPGGQLYEQYF
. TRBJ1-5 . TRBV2 TGTGCCAGCAGTGGGAATGGGGACACCAATCAGCCCCAGCATTTT CASSGNGDTNQPQHF
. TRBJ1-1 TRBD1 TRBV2 TGTGCCAGCAGTGAATGGAGGCCACAGGGGGGCAGGAACACTGAAGCTTTCTTT CASSEWRPQGGRNTEAFF
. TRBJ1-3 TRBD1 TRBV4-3 TGCGCCAGCAGCCAACACAGGGGAAGCACCTCTGGAAACACCATATATTTT CASSQHRGSTSGNTIYF
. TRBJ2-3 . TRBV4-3 TGCGCCAGCAGCCAAAACAGTGTACCCACAGATACGCAGTATTTT CASSQNSVPTDTQYF
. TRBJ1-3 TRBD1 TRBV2 TGTGCCAGCAGGAATGACAGGGCTGGAAACACCATATATTTT CASRNDRAGNTIYF
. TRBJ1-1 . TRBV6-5 TGTGCCAGCAGTTACTCTAGATACACTGAAGCTTTCTTT CASSYSRYTEAFF
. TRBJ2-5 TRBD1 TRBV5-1 TGCGCCAGCAGCCCTGGACAGGGGCGGGAGACCCAGTACTTC CASSPGQGRETQYF
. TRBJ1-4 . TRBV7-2 TGTGCCAGCAGCTTAGGTCTCGGGGAAAAACTGTTTTTT CASSLGLGEKLFF
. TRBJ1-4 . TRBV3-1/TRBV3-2 TGTGCCAGCAGCCGCCTTGGAAGGGGCGCCGTTAATGAAAAACTGTTTTTT CASSRLGRGAVNEKLFF
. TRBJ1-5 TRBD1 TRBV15 TGTGCCACCAGCAGTCGGGACAGCTATAGCAATCAGCCCCAGCATTTT CATSSRDSYSNQPQHF